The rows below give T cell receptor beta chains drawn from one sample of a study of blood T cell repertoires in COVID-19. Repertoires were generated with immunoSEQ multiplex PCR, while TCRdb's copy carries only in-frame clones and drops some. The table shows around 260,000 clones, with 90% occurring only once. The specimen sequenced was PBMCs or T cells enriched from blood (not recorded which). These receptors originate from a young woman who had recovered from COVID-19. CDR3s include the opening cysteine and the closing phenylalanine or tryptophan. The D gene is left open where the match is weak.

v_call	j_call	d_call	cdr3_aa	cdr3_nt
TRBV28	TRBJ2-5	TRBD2	CASRISGSWGETQYF	TGTGCCAGCAGGATTAGCGGGAGTTGGGGCGAGACCCAGTACTTC
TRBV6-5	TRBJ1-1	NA	CASSYSRNTEAFF	TGTGCCAGCAGTTACTCTAGGAACACTGAAGCTTTCTTT
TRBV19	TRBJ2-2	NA	CASGFTGELFF	TGTGCCAGCGGGTTCACCGGGGAGCTGTTTTTT
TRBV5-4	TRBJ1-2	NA	CASSLADRTAGYTF	TGTGCCAGCAGCTTGGCTGATCGGACAGCAGGCTACACCTTC
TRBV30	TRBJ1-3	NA	CAWSTAGVNSGNTIYF	TGTGCCTGGAGTACGGCGGGGGTAAACTCTGGAAACACCATATATTTT
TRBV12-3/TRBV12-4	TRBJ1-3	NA	CASAPGAGNTIYF	TGTGCCAGCGCTCCCGGGGCTGGAAACACCATATATTTT
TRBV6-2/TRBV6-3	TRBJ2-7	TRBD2	CASSNGLAGGPWYEQYF	TGTGCCAGCAGTAACGGACTAGCGGGAGGGCCTTGGTACGAGCAGTACTTC
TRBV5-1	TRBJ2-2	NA	CASSRGWYTGELFF	TGCGCCAGCAGCCGGGGGTGGTACACCGGGGAGCTGTTTTTT
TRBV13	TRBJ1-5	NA	CASSLGLRERGSGWQPQHF	TGTGCCAGCAGCTTAGGCCTTAGGGAAAGAGGGTCGGGCTGGCAGCCCCAGCATTTT
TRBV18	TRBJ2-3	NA	CASSPGRSTDTQYF	TGTGCCAGCTCACCAGGGAGAAGCACAGATACGCAGTATTTT
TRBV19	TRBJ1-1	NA	CASSSPPPRGTEAFF	TGTGCCAGTAGTTCGCCCCCCCCCAGGGGCACTGAAGCTTTCTTT